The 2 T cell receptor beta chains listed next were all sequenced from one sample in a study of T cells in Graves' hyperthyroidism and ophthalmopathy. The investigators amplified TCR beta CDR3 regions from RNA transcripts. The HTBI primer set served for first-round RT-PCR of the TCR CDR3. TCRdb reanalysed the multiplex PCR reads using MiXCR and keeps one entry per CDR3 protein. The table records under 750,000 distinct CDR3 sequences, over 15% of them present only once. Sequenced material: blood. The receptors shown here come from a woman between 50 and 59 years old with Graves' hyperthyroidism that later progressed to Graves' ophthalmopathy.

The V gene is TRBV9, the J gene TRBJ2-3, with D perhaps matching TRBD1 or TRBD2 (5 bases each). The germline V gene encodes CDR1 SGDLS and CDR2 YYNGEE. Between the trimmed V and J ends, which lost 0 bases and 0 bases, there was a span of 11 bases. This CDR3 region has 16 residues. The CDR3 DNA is TGTGCCAGCAGCGTAGCTTTGTGGGGGAGCACAGATACGCAGTATTTT. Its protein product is CASSVALWGSTDTQYF. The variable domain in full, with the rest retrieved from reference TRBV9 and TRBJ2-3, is DSGVTQTPKHLITATGQRVTLRCSPRSGDLSVYWYQQSLDQGLQFLIQYYNGEERAKGNILERFSAQQFPDLHSELNLSSLELGDSALYFCASSVALWGSTDTQYFGPGTRLTVL.

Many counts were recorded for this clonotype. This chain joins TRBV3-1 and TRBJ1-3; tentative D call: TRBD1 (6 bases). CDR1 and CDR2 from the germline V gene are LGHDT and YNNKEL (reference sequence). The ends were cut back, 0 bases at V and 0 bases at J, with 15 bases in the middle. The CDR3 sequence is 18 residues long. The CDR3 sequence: CASSQDQFGGLSGNTIYF. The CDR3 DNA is TGTGCCAGCAGCCAAGATCAGTTCGGGGGCCTCTCTGGAAACACCATATATTTT.